This T cell receptor beta chain was recovered during a study of early T cells in non-severe SARS-CoV-2 infection (dated by TCRdb to the early 2020s). At the level of the whole study: TCR sequencing used bulk RNA from unsorted whole blood, so alpha and beta chains could not be paired.

Broad study findings and their caveats: VDJdb matching was skewed toward anti-spike CD8 responses and likely underestimated virus-specific expansions, missing private and CD4 specificities.

Set within a cohort of healthcare workers in London, UK, this nested case-control study involved weekly PCR testing of nasopharyngeal swabs along with blood sampling. Healthcare workers were recruited during the week of the UK lockdown, between 23 and 31 March 2020, and followed weekly for up to roughly 15 weeks. The table lists this clonotype with a few counts. No cognate antigen has been identified for it. No clone much larger than this one lies a single base away; base qualities are absent. The method was 5' RACE. The sequencer was a NextSeq 500. In the TCR library protocol, unique molecular identifiers were attached to individual cDNA molecules to correct for PCR bias and sequencing error. Both TCR alpha and beta chains were sequenced, and tight co-correlation was observed between alpha and beta sequence abundances in each sample. The study's processing was this. Decombinator V4 was used to annotate TCR sequences for V gene, J gene and CDR3. TCRs were defined as expanded if a significant change between any two time points was detected under a Poisson model with p below 0.0001. TCR abundances were normalised to the total number of TCRs sequenced in each sample and reported as counts per million. VDJdb, accessed 1 November 2021, was searched for CMV, EBV and SARS-CoV-2 annotated TCRs, excluding TCRs annotated for multiple antigens. Clones were called with MiXCR by TCRdb after fastp trimmed the public reads at Q25, and only in-frame beta chains were retained. Identical CDR3 protein sequences are pooled into one entry, listed with their most common genes and DNA. TCRdb, not the authors, supplied the V and J calls. In all, the sample holds roughly 80,000 distinct CDR3 sequences, and around 16% of those were seen once. Less than 15% of the sample goes to the ten largest clones.

Specimen: whole blood. The clonotype comes from an adult who was a healthcare worker with PCR-confirmed SARS-CoV-2 infection or an uninfected control (not recorded which).

The base sequence is TGCGCCAGCAGCCAAGTCGATATGGGGTTTAGTAATCAGCCCCAGCATTTT. This translates into CASSQVDMGFSNQPQHF. In this chain, TRBV4-1 is recombined with TRBJ1-5, with the D gene uncertain. The junction carries 17 bases between V and J, which are trimmed by 1 base and 4 bases respectively. Counted from cysteine to phenylalanine, this CDR3 has 17 amino acids. Only the CDR3 portion is preserved as DNA: 51 bases, with reading frame beginning at the first base. From the germline V gene, CDR1 is MGHRA and CDR2 is YSYEKL.